A selection of T cell receptor beta chains follows, all from one sample in a study of CD8 T cells in Susac syndrome. TCRdb itself ran the immunoSEQ multiplex PCR reads through MiXCR, one entry per CDR3 protein. The data contain tens of thousands of distinct CDR3 sequences, about 93% of them singletons. What was sequenced was CD8+ T cells from PBMCs. These receptors all come from a human donor in good health. Both conserved end residues are part of each CDR3. D genes are given only for firm matches. Part of the rows lack a size; the others show once, few, many or a class for expanded clones.

CDR3	DNA	D	size	V	J
CASSLTGTANYGYTF	TGTGCCAGCAGTCTTACCGGGACGGCAAACTATGGCTACACCTTC	.	.	TRBV6-5	TRBJ1-2
CSARDLESNQETQYF	TGCAGTGCTAGAGATCTCGAAAGCAACCAAGAGACCCAGTACTTC	.	.	TRBV20-1	TRBJ2-5
CASSKGADAETQYF	TGCGCCAGCAGCAAGGGGGCGGATGCAGAGACCCAGTACTTC	TRBD1	once	TRBV5-1	TRBJ2-5
CASSVSNAYEQYF	TGTGCCAGCAGCGTATCTAACGCCTACGAGCAGTACTTC	.	.	TRBV9	TRBJ2-7
CASSLDRGLGFGYTF	TGTGCCAGCAGCTTGGACAGGGGGTTAGGTTTTGGCTACACCTTC	TRBD1	.	TRBV7-9	TRBJ1-2
CASRPTDGTTGELFF	TGTGCCAGCAGGCCCACGGACGGGACCACCGGGGAGCTGTTTTTT	.	.	TRBV9	TRBJ2-2
CASSVTGVAFF	TGTGCCAGCAGCGTGACAGGGGTGGCTTTCTTT	TRBD1	.	TRBV7-2	TRBJ1-1
CASSQEVTRFYEQYF	TGCGCCAGCAGCCAAGAGGTTACCCGATTCTACGAGCAGTACTTC	.	.	TRBV4-3	TRBJ2-7
CATSRGIRLAGGIHEQFF	TGTGCCACCAGCAGAGGGATCCGGCTAGCGGGGGGGATACATGAGCAGTTCTTC	TRBD2	.	TRBV15	TRBJ2-1
CATSRVRGDGYTF	TGTGCCACCAGCAGAGTCAGGGGTGATGGCTACACCTTC	.	.	TRBV15	TRBJ1-2
CASSLAGVPYEQYF	TGCGCCAGCAGCTTGGCCGGGGTACCCTACGAGCAGTACTTC	.	.	TRBV5-1	TRBJ2-7
CASTVKRQVFGANVLTF	TGTGCCAGCACCGTGAAGAGACAGGTCTTCGGGGCCAACGTCCTGACTTTC	.	.	TRBV5-4	TRBJ2-6
CASSAPSGELFF	TGTGCCAGCAGCGCTCCATCCGGGGAGCTGTTTTTT	.	.	TRBV9	TRBJ2-2
CASTPGRDEQFF	TGTGCCAGCACCCCCGGCAGGGATGAGCAGTTCTTC	.	.	TRBV28	TRBJ2-1
CASSWAGLYNEQFF	TGTGCCAGCAGTTGGGCGGGACTCTACAATGAGCAGTTCTTC	.	.	TRBV27	TRBJ2-1
CASTEYRGAWTEAFF	TGTGCCAGCACCGAATATCGGGGGGCTTGGACTGAAGCTTTCTTT	.	.	TRBV12-3/TRBV12-4	TRBJ1-1
CASTLSLYTGELFF	TGTGCCAGCACCTTGAGTCTATACACCGGGGAGCTGTTTTTT	.	once	TRBV12-3/TRBV12-4	TRBJ2-2
CAWSVNRAPLFGNTIYF	TGTGCCTGGAGTGTAAACCGGGCCCCTCTCTTTGGAAACACCATATATTTT	.	once	TRBV30	TRBJ1-3
CASSALQVYNEQFF	TGTGCCAGCAGCGCCCTCCAGGTCTACAATGAGCAGTTCTTC	.	.	TRBV7-8	TRBJ2-1
CASSPPGRANGYTF	TGTGCCAGCAGTCCCCCCGGGAGGGCAAATGGCTACACCTTC	.	.	TRBV6-5	TRBJ1-2
CSVERRDQETQYF	TGCAGCGTTGAAAGGCGGGACCAAGAGACCCAGTACTTC	.	.	TRBV29-1	TRBJ2-5
CASSLERREGYTF	TGTGCCAGCAGCTTAGAGCGAAGGGAAGGCTACACCTTC	.	.	TRBV13	TRBJ1-2
CSATPRSGHRNTEAFF	TGCAGTGCTACCCCTCGATCGGGACATCGGAACACTGAAGCTTTCTTT	.	.	TRBV20-1	TRBJ1-1
CSARDRGYNEQFF	TGCAGTGCGAGGGACAGGGGCTACAATGAGCAGTTCTTC	TRBD1	.	TRBV20-1	TRBJ2-1